The 18 T cell receptor beta chains below were found in one sample sequenced in a study of blood T cell repertoires in COVID-19. This table comes from immunoSEQ multiplex PCR, and its TCRdb copy is limited to in-frame clones, with some not included. Here the sample spans 15,000 to 20,000 clones, about 88% being singletons. Specimen: peripheral blood. The receptors were gathered from a woman aged 80 or over with COVID-19, enrolled during active disease.

The gene calls are TRBV4-3 and TRBJ1-3; D may be TRBD1 (5 bases). The ends were cut back, 0 bases at V and 0 bases at J, with 15 bases in the middle. This CDR3 spans 18 amino acids. CDR1 is LGHNA, CDR2 YSLEER, per germline. The CDR3 loop is CASSQDLLGLNSGNTIYF. The CDR3 DNA reads TGCGCCAGCAGCCAAGATCTATTGGGACTCAACTCTGGAAACACCATATATTTT.

V and J are TRBV7-5 and TRBJ1-6; the DNA was not used to check the table's D call, TRBD1. TRBV7-5 is a listed pseudogene. The CDR3 has 16 amino acids. The DNA of the CDR3 is TGTGCCAGAAGCTTCGAAGGGGGCGCGGATAATTCACCCCTCCACTTT. It translates to CARSFEGGADNSPLHF.

V gene TRBV5-1 combines with J gene TRBJ2-1; no reliable D call. The V end lost 10 bases, the J end lost 9 bases, and 23 bases lay between the germline ends. Germline-derived CDR1 and CDR2 are SGHRS and YFSETQ. This CDR3 has 14 amino acids. In DNA, the CDR3 is TGCGCCCGGATAGTGGAGAGGAGAGGTAGTGAGCAGTTCTTC. Its protein product is CARIVERRGSEQFF.

This clone was found once. The chain recombines TRBV7-9 with TRBJ2-7; 9 nucleotides align to TRBD1. The CDR3 totals 13 residues. The germline CDR1 and CDR2 sequences are SEHNR and FQNEAQ (reference sequence). Trimming removed 6 bases from V and 12 bases from J; junction bases left unmatched: 12. CDR3 amino acids: CASSPTSGTGTYF. Here the CDR3 DNA reads TGTGCCAGCAGTCCCACTTCCGGGACAGGGACGTACTTC.

The genes are TRBV28 and TRBJ1-5; tentative D call: TRBD1 (5 bases). Trimming pared 7 bases from V and 0 bases from J, leaving 13 bases between. This CDR3 is 15 amino acids long. The germline V gene encodes CDR1 MDHEN and CDR2 SYDVKM. CDR3 sequence reads: CASKTYRFSNQPQHF. The CDR3 bases are TGTGCCAGCAAAACCTACAGGTTTAGCAATCAGCCCCAGCATTTT.

This chain's CDR3 is CASSRQGEGTEAFF. In DNA form, the CDR3 reads TGTGCCAGCAGCCGACAGGGTGAGGGCACTGAAGCTTTCTTT. The chain carries TRBV7-3 and TRBJ1-1; 7 bases are shared with TRBD1. The CDR3 is 14 amino acids. The V and J ends lost 5 bases and 4 bases, in that order; junction bases with no gene match: 7. CDR1 and CDR2 (germline): SGHTA, FQGTGA.

The rearrangement uses TRBV18 and TRBJ2-7, with D maybe TRBD2 (5 bases). The V gene's germline CDR1 is KGHSH and CDR2 LQKENI. The CDR3 length is 13 residues. V was trimmed by 5 bases and J by 3 bases, leaving 11 bases between them. This CDR3 reads CASSELAGYEQYF. In DNA, the CDR3 is TGTGCCAGCTCAGAACTGGCGGGCTACGAGCAGTACTTC.

V is TRBV7-9 and J is TRBJ1-1; tentatively, D is TRBD1 (5 bases). V was pared by 4 bases and J by 1 base, with 19 bases between. The CDR3 length is 17 residues. Per the germline V gene, CDR1 is SEHNR and CDR2 is FQNEAQ (reference sequence). CDR3 DNA sequence: TGTGCCAGCAGCTCCTTAGGTTCCGGGACTCAGAACACTGAAGCTTTCTTT. Encoded protein: CASSSLGSGTQNTEAFF.

The chain has TRBV6-5 and TRBJ1-6; D ambiguous. Trimming took 11 bases from V and 6 from J, leaving 11 bases between them. Per the germline V gene, CDR1 is MNHEY and CDR2 is SVGAGI. CDR3 length: 12 residues. The CDR3: CASRRLNSPLHF. Here the CDR3 DNA reads TGTGCCTCCCGGCGGCTTAATTCACCCCTCCACTTT.

In this sample, this clone turned up once. The chain joins TRBV7-2 to TRBJ1-3, with D possibly matching TRBD1 (5 bases). Trimming shortened V by 2 bases and J by 1 base, and 12 bases separated the two germline ends. The CDR3 sequence is 16 residues long. Germline V gene data show CDR1 as SGHTA and CDR2 as FQGNSA. The CDR3 DNA reads TGTGCCAGCAGCTTACTCGCGACAGTTTCTGGAAACACCATATATTTT. This sequence encodes CASSLLATVSGNTIYF.

This clone has a single count. This chain connects TRBV5-1 to TRBJ2-3, with TRBD2 identical over 12 bases. V gave up 1 base and J gave up 4 bases; unmatched junction bases: 4. The CDR3 has 16 amino acids. CDR1 SGHRS and CDR2 YFSETQ come from the germline V gene. The CDR3 region is CASSLSASGRADTQYF. In DNA, the CDR3 is TGCGCCAGCAGCTTGTCGGCTAGCGGGAGGGCAGATACGCAGTATTTT. The variable domain in full, with the rest retrieved from reference TRBV5-1 and TRBJ2-3, is KAGVTQTPRYLIKTRGQQVTLSCSPISGHRSVSWYQQTPGQGLQFLFEYFSETQRNKGNFPGRFSGRQFSNSRSEMNVSTLELGDSALYLCASSLSASGRADTQYFGPGTRLTVL.

This chain connects TRBV19 to TRBJ2-5; 7 bases align to TRBD1. The CDR3 is 14 residues long. V gave up 4 bases and J gave up 0 bases; unmatched junction bases: 2. The germline V gene has CDR1 LNHDA and CDR2 SQIVND (reference sequence). This CDR3 is CASSTTGNQETQYF. The CDR3 coding sequence is TGTGCCAGTAGTACGACAGGGAACCAAGAGACCCAGTACTTC.

Comments on this clone: Compared with germline, one end of the junction differs, possibly owing to a read error. The chain has TRBV7-3 and TRBJ2-1, with 9 bases that match TRBD2. The CDR3 totals 15 residues. CDR1 and CDR2 (germline): SGHTA, FQGTGA. CDR3 bases: TGTGCCAGCAGCCTAACTAGCGGGTTTTACAATGAGCAGTTCTTC. This encodes CASSLTSGFYNEQFF.

V gene TRBV3-1 (or the pseudogene TRBV3-2) combines with J gene TRBJ1-3; D gene unclear. Germline lookup yields CDR1 LGHDT and CDR2 YNNKEL (reference sequence). Trimming pared 4 bases from V and 6 bases from J, leaving 10 bases between. The CDR3 covers 13 residues. CDR3 region: CASSPSKTNTIYF. Written as DNA, the CDR3 is TGTGCCAGCAGCCCCTCTAAAACAAACACCATATATTTT.

This clone was seen once. The chain uses TRBV6-5 and TRBJ1-2; TRBD1 aligns across 7 bases. V trimming: 5 bases; J trimming: 5 bases; junction bases outside the gene matches: 5. The V gene's germline CDR1 is MNHEY and CDR2 SVGAGI. This CDR3 spans 13 amino acids. The chain's CDR3 is CASSPDRLYGYTF. Here the CDR3 DNA reads TGTGCCAGCAGTCCGGACAGGTTATATGGCTACACCTTC.

The chain links TRBV21-1 to TRBJ1-2; the table's D call, TRBD1, has no DNA check behind it. TRBV21-1 is a recognized pseudogene. This CDR3 contains 18 residues. Written as DNA, the CDR3 is TGTGCCAGCAGCAAAGGACAGACCCCAGTAGCCCTTAACTATGGCTACACCTTC. Translation gives CASSKGQTPVALNYGYTF.

The chain couples TRBV9 to TRBJ2-5, with D maybe TRBD2 (5 bases). Germline V gives CDR1 SGDLS, CDR2 YYNGEE. The CDR3 has 15 amino acids. V lost 0 bases to trimming and J lost 5 bases, with 14 bases between them. In nucleotides, the CDR3 is TGTGCCAGCAGCGTAGCCGCGGGTCAAAGGGAGACCCAGTACTTC. Its translation: CASSVAAGQRETQYF.

The chain recombines TRBV7-9 with TRBJ2-5; maybe TRBD1 (6 bases). Between the trimmed V and J ends, which lost 4 bases and 1 base, there was a span of 16 bases. Germline CDR1 is SEHNR and CDR2 is FQNEAQ (reference sequence). This CDR3 contains 16 residues. The CDR3 sequence is CASSSYLLGGQETQYF. The CDR3 coding sequence is TGTGCCAGCAGCTCCTACTTATTAGGGGGCCAAGAGACCCAGTACTTC.